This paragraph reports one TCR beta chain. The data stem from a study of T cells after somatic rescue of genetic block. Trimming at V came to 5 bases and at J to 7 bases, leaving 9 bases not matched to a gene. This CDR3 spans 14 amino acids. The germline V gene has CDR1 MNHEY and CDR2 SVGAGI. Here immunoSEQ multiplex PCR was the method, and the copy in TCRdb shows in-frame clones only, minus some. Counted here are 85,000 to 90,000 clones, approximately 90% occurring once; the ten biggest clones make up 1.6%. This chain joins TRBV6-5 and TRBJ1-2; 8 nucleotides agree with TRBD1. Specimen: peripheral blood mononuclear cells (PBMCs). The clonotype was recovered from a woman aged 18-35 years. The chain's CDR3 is CASSLGQGLGGYTF. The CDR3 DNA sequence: TGTGCCAGCAGTCTAGGACAGGGCTTAGGTGGCTACACCTTC.